This paragraph reports one T cell receptor beta chain. Its target is not known. No change in lesions over the prior 6 months defined stable disease. No patient showed confetti depigmentation, a clinical sign of active disease. Profiled with immunoSEQ multiplex PCR; TCRdb holds only in-frame clones, not every one. The sample carries tens of thousands of clones, 90% to 95% recorded once. The record originates from a study of resident and recirculating memory T cells in vitiligo. CDR1 is LNHDA, CDR2 SQIVND, per germline (reference sequence). The V end was cut by 8 bases, the J end by 0 bases, with 10 bases between. This CDR3 comprises 13 residues. The study, taken as a whole, reports: No unique dominant TCR clone was found in vitiligo lesions.

This sequence originates from a male donor with vitiligo. What was sequenced was blood. The chain employs TRBV19 and TRBJ1-1; no reliable D call. The CDR3 spells CASSLAVNTEAFF. CDR3 DNA sequence: TGTGCCAGTTCCCTGGCCGTGAACACTGAAGCTTTCTTT.